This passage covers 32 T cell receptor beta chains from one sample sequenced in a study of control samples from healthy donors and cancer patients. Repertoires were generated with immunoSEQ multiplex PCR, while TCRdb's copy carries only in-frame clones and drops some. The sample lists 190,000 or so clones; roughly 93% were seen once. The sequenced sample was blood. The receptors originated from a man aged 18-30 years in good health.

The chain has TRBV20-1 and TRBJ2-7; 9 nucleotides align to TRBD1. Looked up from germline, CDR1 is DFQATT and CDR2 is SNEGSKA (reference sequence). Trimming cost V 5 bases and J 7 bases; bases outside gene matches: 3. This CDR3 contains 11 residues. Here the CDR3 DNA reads TGCAGTGCTCGACAGGGGGGGGAGCAGTACTTC. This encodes CSARQGGEQYF.

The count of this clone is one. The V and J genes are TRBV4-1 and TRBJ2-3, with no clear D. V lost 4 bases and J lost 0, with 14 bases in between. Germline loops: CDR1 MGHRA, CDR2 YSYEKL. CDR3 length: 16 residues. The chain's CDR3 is CASSLTPGFSTDTQYF. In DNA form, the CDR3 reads TGCGCCAGCAGCCTTACCCCAGGATTTAGCACAGATACGCAGTATTTT.

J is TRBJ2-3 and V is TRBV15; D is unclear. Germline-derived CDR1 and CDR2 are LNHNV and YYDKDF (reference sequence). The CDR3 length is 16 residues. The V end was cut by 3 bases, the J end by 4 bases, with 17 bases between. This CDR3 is CATSRPLDGSADTQYF. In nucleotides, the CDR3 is TGTGCCACCAGCAGGCCCCTAGATGGTTCCGCAGATACGCAGTATTTT.

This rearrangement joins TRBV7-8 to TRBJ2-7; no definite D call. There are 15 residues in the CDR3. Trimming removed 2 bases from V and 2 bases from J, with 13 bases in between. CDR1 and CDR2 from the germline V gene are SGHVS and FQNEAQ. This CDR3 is CASSLLLFAPYEQYF. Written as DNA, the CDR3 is TGTGCCAGCAGCTTACTTTTGTTTGCCCCCTACGAGCAGTACTTC.

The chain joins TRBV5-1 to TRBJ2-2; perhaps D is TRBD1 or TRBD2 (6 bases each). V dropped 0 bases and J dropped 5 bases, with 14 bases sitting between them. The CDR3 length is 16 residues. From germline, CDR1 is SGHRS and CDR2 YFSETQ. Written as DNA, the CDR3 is TGCGCCAGCAGCTTGGTTGGACAGCGGGCGACCGGGGAGCTGTTTTTT. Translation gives CASSLVGQRATGELFF.

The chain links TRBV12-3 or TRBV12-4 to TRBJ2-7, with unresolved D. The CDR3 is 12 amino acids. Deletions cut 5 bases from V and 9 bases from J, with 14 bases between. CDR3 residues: CASSTDVMWQYF. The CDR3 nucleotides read TGTGCCAGCAGTACGGACGTAATGTGGCAGTACTTC.

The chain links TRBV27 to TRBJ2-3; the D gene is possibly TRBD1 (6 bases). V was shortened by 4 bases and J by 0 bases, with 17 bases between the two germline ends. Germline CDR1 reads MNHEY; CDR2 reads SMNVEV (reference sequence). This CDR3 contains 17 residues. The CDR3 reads CASSSTADSQSTDTQYF. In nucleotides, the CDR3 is TGTGCCAGCAGTTCAACAGCGGACAGCCAGAGCACAGATACGCAGTATTTT.

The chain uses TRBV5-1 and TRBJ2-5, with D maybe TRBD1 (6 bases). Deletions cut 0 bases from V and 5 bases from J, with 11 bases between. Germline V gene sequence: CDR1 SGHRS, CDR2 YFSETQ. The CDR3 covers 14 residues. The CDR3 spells CASSLAIDRETQYF. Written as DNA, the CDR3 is TGCGCCAGCAGCTTGGCGATAGACAGGGAGACCCAGTACTTC.

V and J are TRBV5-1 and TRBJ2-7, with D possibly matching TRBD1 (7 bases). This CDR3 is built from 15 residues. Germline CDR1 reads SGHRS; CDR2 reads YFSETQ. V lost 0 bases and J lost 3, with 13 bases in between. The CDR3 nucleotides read TGCGCCAGCAGCTTGGGACAGGGAGGTTTCTACGAGCAGTACTTC. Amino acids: CASSLGQGGFYEQYF.

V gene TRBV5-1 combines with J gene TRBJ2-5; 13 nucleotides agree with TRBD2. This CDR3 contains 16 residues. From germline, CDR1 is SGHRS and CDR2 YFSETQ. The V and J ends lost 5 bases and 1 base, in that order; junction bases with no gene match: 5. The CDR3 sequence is CASSMRTSGGQETQYF. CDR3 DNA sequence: TGCGCCAGCAGTATGAGGACTAGCGGGGGCCAAGAGACCCAGTACTTC.

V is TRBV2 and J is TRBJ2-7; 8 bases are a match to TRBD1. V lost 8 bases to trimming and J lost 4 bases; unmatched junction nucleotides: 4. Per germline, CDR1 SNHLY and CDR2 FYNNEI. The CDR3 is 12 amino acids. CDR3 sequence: CASGTGQYEQYF. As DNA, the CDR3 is TGTGCCAGCGGGACAGGCCAATACGAGCAGTACTTC.

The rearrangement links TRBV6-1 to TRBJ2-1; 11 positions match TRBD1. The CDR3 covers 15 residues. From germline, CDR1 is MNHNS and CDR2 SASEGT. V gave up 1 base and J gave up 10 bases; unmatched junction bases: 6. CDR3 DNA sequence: TGTGCCAGCAGTGAAGGTGGACAGGGGGCTGGGGAGCAGTTCTTC. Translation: CASSEGGQGAGEQFF.

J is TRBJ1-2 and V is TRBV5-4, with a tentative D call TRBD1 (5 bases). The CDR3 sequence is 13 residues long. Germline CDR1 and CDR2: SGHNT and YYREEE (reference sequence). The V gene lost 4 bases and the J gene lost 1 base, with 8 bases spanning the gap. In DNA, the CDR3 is TGTGCCAGCAGCCGGGACGGTAACTATGGCTACACCTTC. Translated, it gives CASSRDGNYGYTF.

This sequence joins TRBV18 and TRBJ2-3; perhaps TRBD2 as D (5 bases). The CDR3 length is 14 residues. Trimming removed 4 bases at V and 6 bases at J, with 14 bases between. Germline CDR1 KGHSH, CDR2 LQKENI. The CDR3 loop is CASSRLDSGDTQYF. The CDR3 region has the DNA TGTGCCAGCTCACGACTCGACTCGGGGGATACGCAGTATTTT.

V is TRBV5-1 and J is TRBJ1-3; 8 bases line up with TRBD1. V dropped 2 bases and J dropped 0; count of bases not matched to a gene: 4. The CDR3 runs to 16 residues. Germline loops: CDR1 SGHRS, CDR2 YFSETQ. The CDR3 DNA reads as TGCGCCAGCAGCTTAGTGACAGGGGCCTCTGGAAACACCATATATTTT. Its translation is CASSLVTGASGNTIYF.

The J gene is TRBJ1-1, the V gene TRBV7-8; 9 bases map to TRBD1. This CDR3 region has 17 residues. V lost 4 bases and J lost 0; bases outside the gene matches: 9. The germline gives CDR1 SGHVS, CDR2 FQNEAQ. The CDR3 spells CASSSGRQGGMNTEAFF. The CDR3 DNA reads TGTGCCAGCAGCTCCGGACGACAGGGGGGGATGAACACTGAAGCTTTCTTT.

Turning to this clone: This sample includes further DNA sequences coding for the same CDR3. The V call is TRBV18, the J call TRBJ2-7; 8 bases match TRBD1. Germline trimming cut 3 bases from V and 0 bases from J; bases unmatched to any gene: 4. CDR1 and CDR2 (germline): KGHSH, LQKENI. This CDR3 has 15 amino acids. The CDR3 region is CASSPGQGDSYEQYF. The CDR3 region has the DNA TGTGCCAGCTCACCTGGACAGGGAGACTCCTACGAGCAGTACTTC.

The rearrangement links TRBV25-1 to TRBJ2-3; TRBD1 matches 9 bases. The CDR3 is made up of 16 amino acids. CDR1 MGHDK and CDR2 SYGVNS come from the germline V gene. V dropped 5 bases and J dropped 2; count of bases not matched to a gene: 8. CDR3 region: CASSNQRDRATDTQYF. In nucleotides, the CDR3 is TGTGCCAGCAGTAATCAACGGGACAGGGCCACAGATACGCAGTATTTT.

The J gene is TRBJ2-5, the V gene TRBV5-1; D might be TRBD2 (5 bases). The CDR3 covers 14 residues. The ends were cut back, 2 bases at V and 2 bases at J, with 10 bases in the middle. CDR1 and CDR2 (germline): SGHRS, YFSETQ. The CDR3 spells CASSLGGRQETQYF. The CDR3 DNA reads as TGCGCCAGCAGCTTAGGAGGTCGTCAAGAGACCCAGTACTTC. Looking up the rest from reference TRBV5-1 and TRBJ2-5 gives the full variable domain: KAGVTQTPRYLIKTRGQQVTLSCSPISGHRSVSWYQQTPGQGLQFLFEYFSETQRNKGNFPGRFSGRQFSNSRSEMNVSTLELGDSALYLCASSLGGRQETQYFGPGTRLLVL.

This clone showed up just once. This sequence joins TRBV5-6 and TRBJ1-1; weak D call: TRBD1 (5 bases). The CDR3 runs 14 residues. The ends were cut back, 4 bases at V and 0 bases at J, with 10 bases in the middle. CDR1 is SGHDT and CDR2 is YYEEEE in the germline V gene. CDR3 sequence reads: CASSGAGLNTEAFF. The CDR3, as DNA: TGTGCCAGCAGCGGAGCAGGGTTGAACACTGAAGCTTTCTTT.

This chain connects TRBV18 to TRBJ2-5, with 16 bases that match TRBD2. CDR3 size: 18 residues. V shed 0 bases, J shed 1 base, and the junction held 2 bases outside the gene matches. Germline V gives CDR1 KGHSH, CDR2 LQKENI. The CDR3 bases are TGTGCCAGCTCACCACCGGGACTAGCGGGGGGGGTCCAAGAGACCCAGTACTTC. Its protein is CASSPPGLAGGVQETQYF.

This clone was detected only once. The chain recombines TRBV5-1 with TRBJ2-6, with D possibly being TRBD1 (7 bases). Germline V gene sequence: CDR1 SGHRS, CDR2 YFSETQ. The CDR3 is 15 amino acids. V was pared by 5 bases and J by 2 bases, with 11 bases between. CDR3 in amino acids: CASSSGGPGANVLTF. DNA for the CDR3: TGCGCCAGCAGTTCAGGGGGGCCTGGGGCCAACGTCCTGACTTTC.

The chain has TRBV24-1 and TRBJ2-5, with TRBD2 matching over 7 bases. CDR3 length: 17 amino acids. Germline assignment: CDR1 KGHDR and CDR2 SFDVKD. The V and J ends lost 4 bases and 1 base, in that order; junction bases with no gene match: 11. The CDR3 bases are TGTGCCACCAGTGACCCTGCACCGGGACTACTCCAAGAGACCCAGTACTTC. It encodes CATSDPAPGLLQETQYF.

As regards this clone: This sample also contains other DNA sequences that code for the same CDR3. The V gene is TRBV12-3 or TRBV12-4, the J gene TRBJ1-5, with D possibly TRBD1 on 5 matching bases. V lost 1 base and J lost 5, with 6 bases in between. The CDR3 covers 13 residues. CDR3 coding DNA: TGTGCCAGCAGTTTAGGAGGGGATCAGCCCCAGCATTTT. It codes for CASSLGGDQPQHF.

This CDR3 is CARIQSNNSPLHF. The CDR3 DNA reads as TGTGCCAGGATACAGAGTAATAATTCACCCCTCCACTTT. The genes are TRBV12-3 or TRBV12-4 and TRBJ1-6; D ambiguous. The CDR3 is made up of 13 amino acids. Trimming cost V 9 bases and J 5 bases, with 11 bases left between them.

The DNA for the CDR3 is TGTGCCCCCTCGTGGGGGGGGGAAAACACCGGGGAGCTGTTTTTT. Residues: CAPSWGGENTGELFF. The chain uses TRBV24-1 and TRBJ2-2; 7 positions match TRBD2. This CDR3 region has 15 residues. The V segment lost 12 bases and the J segment 2 bases; nucleotides outside the gene matches: 11. Per germline, CDR1 KGHDR and CDR2 SFDVKD.

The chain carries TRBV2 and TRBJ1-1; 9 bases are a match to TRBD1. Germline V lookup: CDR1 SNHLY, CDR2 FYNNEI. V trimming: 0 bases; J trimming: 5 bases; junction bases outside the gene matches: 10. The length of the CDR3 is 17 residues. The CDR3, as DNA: TGTGCCAGCAGTGAAGCGTGGTTCATGGACAGGGGAACTGAAGCTTTCTTT. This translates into CASSEAWFMDRGTEAFF.

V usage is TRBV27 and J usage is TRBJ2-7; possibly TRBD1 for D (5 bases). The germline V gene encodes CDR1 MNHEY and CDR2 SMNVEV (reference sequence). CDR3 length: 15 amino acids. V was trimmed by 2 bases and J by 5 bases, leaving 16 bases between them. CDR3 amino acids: CASSLVRTPADEQYF. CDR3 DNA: TGTGCCAGCAGTTTAGTCCGGACACCGGCCGACGAGCAGTACTTC.

The CDR3 loop is CASSLFREDTEAFF. CDR3 nucleotides: TGTGCCAGCAGTCTATTCAGGGAAGACACTGAAGCTTTCTTT. V is TRBV2 and J is TRBJ1-1; maybe TRBD1 (5 bases). V dropped 5 bases and J dropped 3 bases, with 13 bases sitting between them. The length of the CDR3 is 14 residues. The V gene's germline CDR1 is SNHLY and CDR2 FYNNEI.

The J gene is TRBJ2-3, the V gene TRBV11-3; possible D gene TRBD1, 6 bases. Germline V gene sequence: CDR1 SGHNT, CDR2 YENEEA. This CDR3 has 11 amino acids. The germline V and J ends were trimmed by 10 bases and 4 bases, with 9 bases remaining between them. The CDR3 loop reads CANAGADTQYF. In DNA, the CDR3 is TGTGCCAACGCAGGGGCAGATACGCAGTATTTT.

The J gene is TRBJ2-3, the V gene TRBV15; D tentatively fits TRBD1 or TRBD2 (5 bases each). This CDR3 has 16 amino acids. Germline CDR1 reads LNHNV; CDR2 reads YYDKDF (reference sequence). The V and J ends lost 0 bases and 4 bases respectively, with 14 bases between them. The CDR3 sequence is CATSRDLRGSADTQYF. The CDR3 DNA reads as TGTGCCACCAGCAGAGATCTGAGGGGTTCCGCAGATACGCAGTATTTT.

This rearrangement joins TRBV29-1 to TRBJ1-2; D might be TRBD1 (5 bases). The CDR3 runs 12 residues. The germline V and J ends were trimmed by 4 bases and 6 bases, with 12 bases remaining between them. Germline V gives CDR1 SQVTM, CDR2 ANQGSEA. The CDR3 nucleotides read TGCAGCGTTGTGGCGGGGGTCGATGGCTACACCTTC. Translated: CSVVAGVDGYTF.